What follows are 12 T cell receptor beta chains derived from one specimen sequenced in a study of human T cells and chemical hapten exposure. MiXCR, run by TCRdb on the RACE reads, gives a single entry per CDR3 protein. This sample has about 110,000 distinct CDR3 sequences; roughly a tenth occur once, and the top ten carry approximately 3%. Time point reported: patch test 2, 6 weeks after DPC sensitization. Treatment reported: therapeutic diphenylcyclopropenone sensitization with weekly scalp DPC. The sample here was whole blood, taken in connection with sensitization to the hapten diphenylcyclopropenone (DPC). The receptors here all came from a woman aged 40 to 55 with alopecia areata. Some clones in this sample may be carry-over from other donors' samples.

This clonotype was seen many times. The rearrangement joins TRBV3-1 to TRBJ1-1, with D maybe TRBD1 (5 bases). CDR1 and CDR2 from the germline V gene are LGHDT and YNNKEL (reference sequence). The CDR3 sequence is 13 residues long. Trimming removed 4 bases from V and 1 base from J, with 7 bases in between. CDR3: CASSLTANTEAFF. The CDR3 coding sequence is TGTGCCAGCAGCCTGACAGCGAACACTGAAGCTTTCTTT.

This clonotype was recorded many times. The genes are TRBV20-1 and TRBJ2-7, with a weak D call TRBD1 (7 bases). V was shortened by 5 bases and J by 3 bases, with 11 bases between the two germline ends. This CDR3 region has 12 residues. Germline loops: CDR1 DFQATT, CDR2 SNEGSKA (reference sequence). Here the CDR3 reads CSAGGGLYEQYF. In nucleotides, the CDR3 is TGCAGTGCTGGAGGGGGCCTCTACGAGCAGTACTTC.

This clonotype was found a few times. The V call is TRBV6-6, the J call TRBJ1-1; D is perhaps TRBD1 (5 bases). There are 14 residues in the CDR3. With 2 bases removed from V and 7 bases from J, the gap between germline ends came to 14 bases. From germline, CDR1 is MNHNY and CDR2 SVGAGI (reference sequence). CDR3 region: CASSYGGGGNEAFF. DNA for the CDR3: TGTGCCAGCAGTTACGGCGGGGGGGGGAATGAAGCTTTCTTT.

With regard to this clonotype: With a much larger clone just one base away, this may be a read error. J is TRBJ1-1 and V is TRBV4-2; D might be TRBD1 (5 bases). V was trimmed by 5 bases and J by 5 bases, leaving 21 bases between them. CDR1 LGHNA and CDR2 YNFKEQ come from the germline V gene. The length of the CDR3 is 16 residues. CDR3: CASSSYRTHGGTEAFF. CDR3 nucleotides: TGTGCCAGCAGCTCCTACAGGACACATGGAGGGACTGAAGCTTTCTTT.

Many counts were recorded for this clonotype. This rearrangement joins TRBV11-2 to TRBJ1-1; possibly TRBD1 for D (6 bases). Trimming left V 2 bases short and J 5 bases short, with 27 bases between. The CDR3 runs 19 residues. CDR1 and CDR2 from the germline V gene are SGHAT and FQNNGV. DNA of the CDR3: TGTGCCAGCAGCTTAAATGGGCTTTTCCCCGGGGGGCGCCGGACTGAAGCTTTCTTT. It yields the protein CASSLNGLFPGGRRTEAFF.

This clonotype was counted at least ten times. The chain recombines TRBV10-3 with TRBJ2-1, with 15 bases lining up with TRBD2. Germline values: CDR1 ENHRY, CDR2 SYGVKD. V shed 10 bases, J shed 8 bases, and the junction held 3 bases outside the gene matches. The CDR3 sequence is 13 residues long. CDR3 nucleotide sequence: TGTGCCACCCGGACTAGCGGGGGGGATGAGCAGTTCTTC. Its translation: CATRTSGGDEQFF.

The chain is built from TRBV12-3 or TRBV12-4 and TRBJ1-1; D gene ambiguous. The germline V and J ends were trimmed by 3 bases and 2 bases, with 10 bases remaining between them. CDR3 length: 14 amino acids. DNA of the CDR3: TGTGCCAGCAGTTTGTTTGGGGATAACACTGAAGCTTTCTTT. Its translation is CASSLFGDNTEAFF.

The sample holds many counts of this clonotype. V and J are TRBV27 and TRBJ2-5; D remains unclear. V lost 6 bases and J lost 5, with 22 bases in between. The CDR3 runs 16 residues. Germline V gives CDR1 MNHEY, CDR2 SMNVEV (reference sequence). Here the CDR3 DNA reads TGTGCCAGCAGCCCGAAGCGACCATGGAGCTCGGAGACCCAGTACTTC. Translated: CASSPKRPWSSETQYF.

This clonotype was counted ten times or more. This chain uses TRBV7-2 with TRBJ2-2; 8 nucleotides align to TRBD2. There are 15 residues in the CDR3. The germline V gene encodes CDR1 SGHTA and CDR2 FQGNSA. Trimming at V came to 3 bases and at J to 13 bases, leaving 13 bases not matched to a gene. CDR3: CASSFLPGSGGGLFF. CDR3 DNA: TGTGCCAGCAGCTTCCTTCCTGGAAGCGGGGGCGGGCTGTTTTTT. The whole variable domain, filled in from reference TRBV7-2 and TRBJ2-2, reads GAGVSQSPSNKVTEKGKDVELRCDPISGHTALYWYRQSLGQGLEFLIYFQGNSAPDKSGLPSDRFSAERTGGSVSTLTIQRTQQEDSAVYLCASSFLPGSGGGLFFGEGSRLTVL.

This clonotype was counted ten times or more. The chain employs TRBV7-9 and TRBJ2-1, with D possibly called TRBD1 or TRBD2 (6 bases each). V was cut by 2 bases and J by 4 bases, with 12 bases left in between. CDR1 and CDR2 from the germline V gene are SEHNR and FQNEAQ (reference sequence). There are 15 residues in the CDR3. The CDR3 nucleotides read TGTGCCAGCAGCTTATCGGGGGCTGGGTACAATGAGCAGTTCTTC. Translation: CASSLSGAGYNEQFF.

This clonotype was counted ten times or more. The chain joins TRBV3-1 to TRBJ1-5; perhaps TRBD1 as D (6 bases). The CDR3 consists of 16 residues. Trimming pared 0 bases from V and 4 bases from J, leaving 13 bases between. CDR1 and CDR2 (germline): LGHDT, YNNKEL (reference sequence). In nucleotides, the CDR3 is TGTGCCAGCAGCCAAGAATGGGGAGGGGGAAATCAGCCCCAGCATTTT. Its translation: CASSQEWGGGNQPQHF.

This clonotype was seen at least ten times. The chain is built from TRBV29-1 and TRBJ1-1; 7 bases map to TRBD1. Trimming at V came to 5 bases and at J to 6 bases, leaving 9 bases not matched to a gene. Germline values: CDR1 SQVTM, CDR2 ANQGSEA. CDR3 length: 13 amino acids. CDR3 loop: CSVREMGTAEAFF. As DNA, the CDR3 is TGCAGCGTTAGGGAGATGGGGACAGCTGAAGCTTTCTTT.